This is a list of T cell receptor beta chains from one sample in a study of blood T cell repertoires in COVID-19. TCRdb keeps only in-frame clones here, not all; method: immunoSEQ multiplex PCR. This table holds tens of thousands of clones, around nine tenths found once. The material sequenced was peripheral blood. These receptor sequences come from a woman in her seventies with active COVID-19. CDR3s leave out the opening cysteine and the closing phenylalanine or tryptophan. Fields, in order: V gene, D gene, CDR3 protein. A D gene is named only where the DNA matches it firmly.

>TRBV15|TRBD1
ATSGEPRQGQILG
>TRBV4-1|.
ASSTQGIGLDEQF
>TRBV20-1|TRBD2
SASKAGGTYEQY
>TRBV28|.
ASSSPNTIY
>TRBV4-2|TRBD2
ASSQEGAGTSGGDNEQF
>TRBV3-1/TRBV3-2|.
ASSRRESQETQY
>TRBV24-1|TRBD2
ATSDWLAGAETQY
>TRBV4-3|.
ASSQDSVHYTGELF
>TRBV9|TRBD2
ASSVAGGPYNEQF
>TRBV5-6|.
ASSLFSLGAQPQH
>TRBV7-9|TRBD2
ASSLGTSGGNEQF
>TRBV28|.
ASSWPGEETQY
>TRBV24-1|TRBD1
ATQRADRADGYT
>TRBV19|TRBD1
ASSTQGNEKLF
>TRBV19|TRBD2
ASSATGTSGPSSYNEQF
>TRBV30|.
ACRGRGEAF
>TRBV19|.
ASSPSGSQETQY
>TRBV6-5|.
ASSYGEDDEQF
>TRBV18|.
ASSPQKVAGTEAF
>TRBV7-2|TRBD1
ASSWDRGPETQY
>TRBV6-5|TRBD2
ASSRDYTDTQY
>TRBV25-1|.
ASRQLGVNEQF
>TRBV29-1|TRBD2
SVPGTSGGLTDTQY
>TRBV2|.
ASSVVRFGNTIY
>TRBV7-9|.
ASSLTGRLYNEQF
>TRBV9|.
ASSPRLGMTDTQY
>TRBV28|TRBD1
ASSSGTGGEQY
>TRBV11-2|.
ASKTSTDTQY
>TRBV3-1/TRBV3-2|TRBD1
ASSHRTGQGGETQY
>TRBV6-5|TRBD1
ASSQQGGETQY
>TRBV7-6|.
ASSLNGDNEQF
>TRBV24-1|TRBD2
ATSEQRGAAYEQY
>TRBV5-6|TRBD2
ASSSGTSESTDTQY
>TRBV11-1|TRBD1
ASSKRDRYNTEAF
>TRBV7-9|TRBD2
ASSQPTRTSGGSYNEQF